Presented here are 18 T cell receptor beta chains from one specimen sequenced in a study of CD8+CD57+ T cells in acquired aplastic anemia. Patients included in sequencing had previously demonstrated CD8+CD57+ cell expansion by flow cytometry. TCR beta VDJ and CDR3 were profiled, and genomic DNA was the template. Via MiXCR, TCRdb re-called the reads, giving one row per CDR3 protein. This sample yields 95,000 to 150,000 distinct CDR3 sequences, of which approximately 61% are seen a single time; 29% belongs to the top ten. Material for sequencing was sorted CD4+, CD8+, or CD8+CD57+ T cells (not recorded which) from PBMCs. The receptors here all came from a human donor with aplastic anemia.

The chain has TRBV2 and TRBJ1-5; perhaps TRBD1 as D (5 bases). The V end lost 4 bases, the J end lost 9 bases, and 13 bases lay between the germline ends. The CDR3 is 13 amino acids. Germline V gene sequence: CDR1 SNHLY, CDR2 FYNNEI. CDR3 nucleotide sequence: TGTGCCAGCAGTGGGGACGGGATATGGCCCCAGCATTTT. It translates to CASSGDGIWPQHF.

The chain couples TRBV10-3 to TRBJ1-6; D may be TRBD1 (5 bases). This CDR3 is 15 amino acids long. V was pared by 4 bases and J by 7 bases, with 14 bases between. Germline CDR1 is ENHRY and CDR2 is SYGVKD. In DNA form, the CDR3 reads TGTGCCATCAGTGGGGGACCCTCGAACAATTCACCCCTCCACTTT. It is translated as CAISGGPSNNSPLHF.

This clonotype was counted between two and nine times. V and J are TRBV7-2 and TRBJ2-7; D perhaps matches TRBD1 (5 bases). CDR3 length equals 12 residues. CDR1 SGHTA and CDR2 FQGNSA come from the germline V gene. Trimming pared 5 bases from V and 3 bases from J, leaving 8 bases between. The DNA of the CDR3 is TGTGCCAGCAGCCACGACAGCTACGAGCAGTACTTC. Translated: CASSHDSYEQYF.

The rearrangement links TRBV24-1 to TRBJ2-7; no definite D call. Germline V gives CDR1 KGHDR, CDR2 SFDVKD. CDR3 size: 14 residues. V was shortened by 3 bases and J by 5 bases, with 13 bases between the two germline ends. Here the CDR3 DNA reads TGTGCCACCAGTGATCGGTCCCGTTTCCACGAGCAGTACTTC. Translation: CATSDRSRFHEQYF.

The chain combines TRBV7-3 with TRBJ2-1, with no clear D. CDR1 is SGHTA, CDR2 FQGTGA, per germline. This CDR3 is 13 amino acids long. The V end lost 0 bases, the J end lost 5 bases, and 5 bases lay between the germline ends. The CDR3 sequence is CASSLTGDNEQFF. The DNA for the CDR3 is TGTGCCAGCAGCTTAACTGGGGACAATGAGCAGTTCTTC.

This chain uses TRBV15 with TRBJ2-5; D perhaps matches TRBD1 (6 bases). CDR1 is LNHNV, CDR2 YYDKDF, per germline (reference sequence). The V end was cut by 1 base, the J end by 0 bases, with 9 bases between. This CDR3 is 15 amino acids long. CDR3 nucleotides: TGTGCCACCAGCAGAGCTGACAGGTACCAAGAGACCCAGTACTTC. The encoded protein is CATSRADRYQETQYF.

V usage is TRBV10-2 and J usage is TRBJ2-3; weak D call: TRBD2 (6 bases). V lost 7 bases to trimming and J lost 6 bases, with 14 bases between them. CDR1 WSHSY and CDR2 SAAADI come from the germline V gene. The CDR3 is 13 amino acids. CDR3 amino acids: CASTFGGGDTQYF. As DNA, the CDR3 is TGCGCCAGCACCTTCGGAGGAGGGGATACGCAGTATTTT.

This clonotype has a count of ten or more. The chain uses TRBV20-1 and TRBJ2-7; unclear D gene. Trimming removed 3 bases from V and 2 bases from J, with 11 bases in between. CDR1 is DFQATT, CDR2 SNEGSKA, per germline (reference sequence). There are 13 residues in the CDR3. The CDR3 DNA sequence: TGCAGTGCTAGGCCGGACGGAACCTACGAGCAGTACTTC. As protein: CSARPDGTYEQYF.

About this clonotype: One junction end disagrees with the germline gene, perhaps due to a read error. The genes are TRBV6-2 or TRBV6-3 and TRBJ2-1, with 11 bases lining up with TRBD2. Germline values: CDR1 MNHEY, CDR2 SVGEGT. This CDR3 region has 12 residues. The CDR3 sequence: CASSYSGTSGAF. The CDR3 nucleotides read TGTGCCAGCAGTTACTCGGGGACTAGCGGAGCCTTC.

Details on this clonotype: A read error may be the cause here, since a much bigger clone is one base away. The J gene is TRBJ2-1, the V gene TRBV10-3; perhaps TRBD2 as D (6 bases). The CDR3 has 15 residues. Trimming stripped 2 bases from V and 10 bases from J, with 18 bases between. The germline V gene has CDR1 ENHRY and CDR2 SYGVKD. Here the CDR3 DNA reads TGTGCCATCAGTGAGGGTTCGGGAGCATTTTACGAGCAGTTCTTC. Its translation: CAISEGSGAFYEQFF.

This clonotype occurred a few times. This chain connects TRBV5-1 to TRBJ1-6, with 8 bases identical to TRBD1. Germline CDR1 is SGHRS and CDR2 is YFSETQ. The CDR3 contains 15 residues. V lost 1 base, J lost 10 bases, and 7 bases stayed unmatched. The CDR3 DNA reads TGCGCCAGCAGCTTGTCAGGGACAGGTCGCTCACCCCTCCACTTT. Protein sequence: CASSLSGTGRSPLHF.

This chain links TRBV20-1 with TRBJ1-5; a possible D gene is TRBD1 (6 bases). The germline V and J ends were trimmed by 2 bases and 1 base, with 12 bases remaining between them. The V gene's germline CDR1 is DFQATT and CDR2 SNEGSKA (reference sequence). This CDR3 region has 15 residues. The CDR3 region has the DNA TGCAGTGCTAGATATCCGGACAGCAGCAATCAGCCCCAGCATTTT. Translation gives CSARYPDSSNQPQHF.

As to this clonotype: This may come from a read error, since a much larger clone is one base off. This sequence joins TRBV15 and TRBJ2-3, with D possibly matching TRBD1 (6 bases). This CDR3 contains 13 residues. From germline, CDR1 is LNHNV and CDR2 YYDKDF (reference sequence). The CDR3 region has the DNA TGTGCCACCAGCGTTGGGGGCACAGATATGCAGTATTTT. Protein product: CATSVGGTDMQYF.

The chain couples TRBV10-3 to TRBJ2-7; 16 positions match TRBD2. Germline V CDR1 and CDR2: ENHRY, SYGVKD. V was clipped by 4 bases and J by 7 bases; unmatched bases: 7. This CDR3 has 16 amino acids. The CDR3 reads CAISGGTSGGAEEQYF. The CDR3 DNA reads TGTGCCATCAGTGGGGGGACTAGCGGGGGGGCCGAGGAGCAGTACTTC.

This clonotype appeared a single time. Sequence at one end of the junction differs from germline and may be a read error. V usage is TRBV19 and J usage is TRBJ1-1; D gene uncertain. The CDR3 is made up of 13 amino acids. Germline CDR1 and CDR2: LNHDA and SQIVND (reference sequence). The CDR3 loop reads CASSIGENTEALF. The CDR3 bases are TGTGCCAGTAGTATCGGGGAGAACACTGAAGCTCTCTTT.

This sequence joins TRBV2 and TRBJ2-1; D could derive from TRBD1 or TRBD2 (5 bases each). V was clipped by 6 bases and J by 5 bases, with 17 bases between them. The CDR3 totals 15 residues. Germline loops: CDR1 SNHLY, CDR2 FYNNEI. The CDR3 DNA reads as TGTGCCAGCAGCCAGGGACCCACCCCGGACAATGAGCAGTTCTTC. Translation gives CASSQGPTPDNEQFF.

The J gene is TRBJ2-2, the V gene TRBV14; D is possibly TRBD1 (6 bases). V was pared by 2 bases and J by 7 bases, with 17 bases between. CDR1 and CDR2 (germline): SGHDN, FVKESK. The CDR3 runs to 16 residues. The CDR3 spells CASSQPGMGAGGELFF. In DNA form, the CDR3 reads TGTGCCAGCAGCCAACCAGGCATGGGGGCAGGCGGGGAGCTGTTTTTT.

There are many counts of this clonotype. The gene calls are TRBV25-1 and TRBJ1-3, with TRBD1 as a possible D gene (6 bases). Trimming shortened V by 0 bases and J by 2 bases, and 11 bases separated the two germline ends. The germline gives CDR1 MGHDK, CDR2 SYGVNS. The CDR3 totals 16 residues. As DNA, the CDR3 is TGTGCCAGCAGTGAATATACAGGGAAGGCTGGAAACACCATATATTTT. Amino acid sequence: CASSEYTGKAGNTIYF.